One sample yielded the 20 T cell receptor beta chains listed below, sequenced in a study of blood T cell repertoires in COVID-19. TCRdb keeps only in-frame clones here, not all; method: immunoSEQ multiplex PCR. The sample has some 97,000 clones, about 90% seen once; the top ten hold about 7.4%. Sequencing was performed on peripheral blood. The receptor source for this set is a man younger than 45 in a cohort sampled during active COVID-19.

This clone was seen a few times. The chain recombines TRBV7-9 with TRBJ1-1; no clear D gene. Germline V gives CDR1 SEHNR, CDR2 FQNEAQ (reference sequence). The CDR3 is made up of 10 amino acids. V gave up 6 bases and J gave up 8 bases, with 7 bases separating them. This CDR3 reads CASSVLEAFF. The CDR3, as DNA: TGTGCCAGCAGTGTGTTAGAAGCTTTCTTT.

The chain recombines TRBV28 with TRBJ2-5; 9 bases are a match to TRBD2. The V gene end was trimmed by 6 bases and the J gene end by 5 bases; junction bases not matched to a gene: 13. CDR1 and CDR2 from the germline V gene are MDHEN and SYDVKM. The CDR3 length is 16 residues. The CDR3 protein is CASSPSGAMAGETQYF. The CDR3 nucleotides read TGTGCCAGCAGCCCTAGCGGGGCAATGGCCGGGGAGACCCAGTACTTC.

The chain links TRBV24-1 to TRBJ1-1; TRBD1 is a possible D gene (6 bases). The V and J ends lost 5 bases and 3 bases respectively, with 9 bases between them. This CDR3 contains 13 residues. Per the germline V gene, CDR1 is KGHDR and CDR2 is SFDVKD. In nucleotides, the CDR3 is TGTGCCACCAGTGGCCAGGGGTACACTGAAGCTTTCTTT. Amino acids: CATSGQGYTEAFF.

The genes are TRBV19 and TRBJ2-1; D possibly corresponds to TRBD1 (5 bases). V was clipped by 5 bases and J by 0 bases, with 11 bases between them. Germline assignment: CDR1 LNHDA and CDR2 SQIVND (reference sequence). The CDR3 sequence is 15 residues long. CDR3 in DNA: TGTGCCAGTAGTCGACAGCCGAGCTCCTACAATGAGCAGTTCTTC. Translated, it gives CASSRQPSSYNEQFF.

The V call is TRBV7-9, the J call TRBJ1-2; TRBD1 aligns across 8 bases. The CDR3 has 14 residues. In germline, CDR1 is SEHNR, CDR2 FQNEAQ (reference sequence). The junction had 10 bases not matched to a gene; V was cut back by 5 bases and J by 8 bases. CDR3 sequence (DNA): TGTGCCAGCAGCCCCGGGACAGGCGCGGAAGGCTACACCTTC. Its translation: CASSPGTGAEGYTF.

The rearrangement joins TRBV18 to TRBJ2-3; 12 positions agree with TRBD2. V gave up 5 bases and J gave up 0 bases; unmatched junction bases: 3. Per germline, CDR1 KGHSH and CDR2 LQKENI. The CDR3 extends over 16 amino acids. CDR3 in DNA: TGTGCCAGCTCATTTACTAGCGGGGGGAGCACAGATACGCAGTATTTT. Translating it yields CASSFTSGGSTDTQYF.

The V call is TRBV6-5, the J call TRBJ2-6, with TRBD1 identical over 11 bases. V trimming: 6 bases; J trimming: 11 bases; junction bases outside the gene matches: 3. The V gene's germline CDR1 is MNHEY and CDR2 SVGAGI. There are 13 residues in the CDR3. CDR3 nucleotides: TGTGCCAGCAGGGACAGGGGGCTATACGTCCTGACTTTC. Protein product: CASRDRGLYVLTF.

This clone was observed once. This chain connects TRBV18 to TRBJ1-1; D remains ambiguous. Germline CDR1 and CDR2: KGHSH and LQKENI. V lost 2 bases to trimming and J lost 2 bases, with 6 bases between them. The CDR3 length is 13 residues. The CDR3 sequence: CASSPGPNTEAFF. CDR3 bases: TGTGCCAGCTCACCAGGGCCAAACACTGAAGCTTTCTTT.

This rearrangement joins TRBV7-2 to TRBJ1-1, with 7 bases aligning to TRBD1. Germline V lookup: CDR1 SGHTA, CDR2 FQGNSA. The CDR3 totals 16 residues. The ends lost 5 bases at V and 0 bases at J; junction bases unmatched: 9. CDR3: CASSQSGTALNTEAFF. In nucleotides, the CDR3 is TGTGCCAGCAGCCAGTCCGGGACAGCGTTGAACACTGAAGCTTTCTTT.

This chain joins TRBV29-1 and TRBJ2-3; the match to TRBD1 covers 10 bases. The V gene end was trimmed by 7 bases and the J gene end by 5 bases; junction bases not matched to a gene: 6. The germline CDR1 and CDR2 sequences are SQVTM and ANQGSEA. The CDR3 contains 13 residues. This CDR3 reads CSADRGPEDTQYF. The DNA of the CDR3 is TGCAGCGCTGACAGGGGGCCTGAAGATACGCAGTATTTT.

Notes on this clone: The identical CDR3 is also encoded by other nucleotide sequences in the sample. This rearrangement joins TRBV29-1 to TRBJ1-1; maybe TRBD1 (6 bases). The CDR3 contains 13 residues. V lost 4 bases to trimming and J lost 1 base, with 10 bases between them. Germline CDR1 reads SQVTM; CDR2 reads ANQGSEA. The CDR3 sequence is CSVATGPNTEAFF. DNA for the CDR3: TGCAGCGTTGCCACAGGGCCGAACACTGAAGCTTTCTTT. Full variable domain (remainder filled in from reference TRBV29-1 and TRBJ1-1): SAVISQKPSRDICQRGTSLTIQCQVDSQVTMMFWYRQQPGQSLTLIATANQGSEATYESGFVIDKFPISRPNLTFSTLTVSNMSPEDSSIYLCSVATGPNTEAFFGQGTRLTVV.

The gene calls are TRBV27 and TRBJ1-6, with D possibly matching TRBD1 (6 bases). Between the trimmed V and J ends, which lost 5 bases and 8 bases, there was a span of 19 bases. The CDR3 loop spans 16 amino acids. Germline values: CDR1 MNHEY, CDR2 SMNVEV (reference sequence). The CDR3 reads CASSPGTSGADSPLHF. In DNA form, the CDR3 reads TGTGCCAGCAGTCCAGGGACATCCGGGGCCGATTCACCCCTCCACTTT.

This clone was counted between two and nine times. The DNA of the CDR3 is TGTGCCAGCAGCCCCCTCGCGGATTCCTACGAGCAGTACTTC. It yields the protein CASSPLADSYEQYF. This rearrangement joins TRBV3-1 (or the pseudogene TRBV3-2) to TRBJ2-7; D remains unclear. The V end lost 4 bases, the J end lost 1 base, and 11 bases lay between the germline ends. The germline V gene has CDR1 LGHDT and CDR2 YNNKEL (reference sequence). This CDR3 has 14 amino acids.

As concerns this clone: Other DNA sequences in this sample translate to the same CDR3. The J gene is TRBJ2-7, the V gene TRBV5-1; weak D call: TRBD1 (5 bases). The germline gives CDR1 SGHRS, CDR2 YFSETQ. V shed 0 bases and J shed 4 bases, with 8 bases lying between them. The CDR3 contains 13 residues. Here the CDR3 DNA reads TGCGCCAGCAGCTTGGGACAGTCATACGAGCAGTACTTC. Translation gives CASSLGQSYEQYF.

The chain carries TRBV4-1 and TRBJ2-2, with 9 bases identical to TRBD2. V shed 5 bases, J shed 6 bases, and the junction held 13 bases outside the gene matches. The germline CDR1 and CDR2 sequences are MGHRA and YSYEKL. The length of the CDR3 is 17 residues. For the CDR3, the DNA is TGCGCCAGCAGCACCGGGACTAGCCAAGTAGGGTCCGGGGAGCTGTTTTTT. This sequence encodes CASSTGTSQVGSGELFF.

The J gene is TRBJ2-2, the V gene TRBV7-6; maybe TRBD1 (6 bases). V gave up 2 bases and J gave up 1 base, with 17 bases separating them. The CDR3 loop spans 18 amino acids. CDR1 is SGHVS and CDR2 is FNYEAQ in the germline V gene. The CDR3 sequence: CASSLPYSGTRNTGELFF. For the CDR3, the DNA is TGTGCCAGCAGCTTACCGTACTCAGGGACAAGGAACACCGGGGAGCTGTTTTTT. The complete variable domain, with remaining parts taken from reference TRBV7-6 and TRBJ2-2, reads GAGVSQSPRYKVTKRGQDVALRCDPISGHVSLYWYRQALGQGPEFLTYFNYEAQQDKSGLPNDRFSAERPEGSISTLTIQRTEQRDSAMYRCASSLPYSGTRNTGELFFGEGSRLTVL.

The chain combines TRBV11-2 with TRBJ2-7, with a possible D match to TRBD1 (5 bases). Deletions cut 2 bases from V and 4 bases from J, with 18 bases between. The CDR3 covers 16 residues. Germline lookup yields CDR1 SGHAT and CDR2 FQNNGV. Here the CDR3 DNA reads TGTGCCAGCAGCTTAAACCCCCAGGGAACAAATTACGAGCAGTACTTC. Encoded protein: CASSLNPQGTNYEQYF.

This clone was counted between two and nine times. The rearrangement links TRBV2 to TRBJ1-2, with D perhaps TRBD1 (5 bases). V shed 2 bases and J shed 2 bases, with 9 bases lying between them. This CDR3 has 14 residues. CDR1 is SNHLY and CDR2 is FYNNEI in the germline V gene. The CDR3 DNA reads as TGTGCCAGCAGTGAAACAGGTGAAAACTATGGCTACACCTTC. This sequence encodes CASSETGENYGYTF. Complete variable domain (other parts from reference TRBV2 and TRBJ1-2): EPEVTQTPSHQVTQMGQEVILRCVPISNHLYFYWYRQILGQKVEFLVSFYNNEISEKSEIFDDQFSVERPDGSNFTLKIRSTKLEDSAMYFCASSETGENYGYTFGSGTRLTVV.

This chain joins TRBV7-2 and TRBJ2-2; TRBD1 is a possible D gene (6 bases). Trimming pared 2 bases from V and 6 bases from J, leaving 13 bases between. The CDR3 sequence is 15 residues long. CDR1 is SGHTA and CDR2 is FQGNSA in the germline V gene. The CDR3 here is CASSLTGPVPGELFF. In nucleotides, the CDR3 is TGTGCCAGCAGCTTAACAGGGCCAGTCCCCGGGGAGCTGTTTTTT.

Turning to this clone: The junction differs from germline at one of its ends, possibly a read error. The chain has TRBV5-6 and TRBJ2-1, with D possibly TRBD2 on 6 matching bases. Germline V gene lookup returns CDR1 SGHDT and CDR2 YYEEEE. The length of the CDR3 is 12 residues. The CDR3 nucleotides are TGTGCCAGCAGCTCAATTGGCGGGGTCCCAATCTTC. Protein sequence: CASSSIGGVPIF.